Sequencing of this T cell receptor beta chain was carried out in a study of early T cells in non-severe SARS-CoV-2 infection (dated by TCRdb to the early 2020s). Background for the entire study: Because TCR sequencing was done on bulk RNA from unsorted whole blood, the alpha and beta chains could not be paired.

The library was produced with 5' RACE. Sequenced using a NextSeq 500. To correct for sequencing error and PCR bias, the TCR library protocol tagged individual cDNA molecules with unique molecular identifiers. Sequencing covered both TCR alpha and beta chains, and within each sample the abundances of alpha and beta sequences were tightly co-correlated. Per the source publication's procedure: Decombinator V4 was used to perform V gene, J gene and CDR3 annotation of TCR sequences. Expanded TCRs were defined as changing significantly between any two time points under a Poisson model with p below 0.0001. TCR abundances were normalised to the total number of TCRs sequenced per sample and were expressed as counts per million. TRAV1-2 paired with TRAJ12, TRAJ20 or TRAJ33 defined MAIT TCRs, while TRAV10 paired with TRAJ18 defined iNKT TCRs. VDJdb, accessed 1 November 2021, was searched for CMV, EBV and SARS-CoV-2 annotated TCRs, excluding TCRs annotated for multiple antigens. TCRdb reprocessing: public reads trimmed at Q25 with fastp, clones called with MiXCR, in-frame beta chains kept. A single entry per CDR3 protein holds the most common genes and DNA from its merged rows. TCRdb, rather than the study authors, made the V and J calls. Within this sample are approximately 65,000 distinct CDR3 sequences, with roughly 13% of them counted one time only. The ten largest clonotypes hold roughly 13% of the sample.

There are 12 amino acids in the CDR3, from cysteine to phenylalanine inclusive. Of all the DNA, just the CDR3 is kept, 36 bases in frame from base 1. Looking up the germline V gene (reference sequence) yields CDR1 DFQATT and CDR2 SNEGSKA. V is pared back by 6 bases and J by 7 bases, with 13 bases lying between the germline termini. This was a case-control study nested in a cohort of healthcare workers in London, UK, who had nasopharyngeal swab PCR tests and blood samples taken every week. Healthcare workers were enrolled in the week of the UK lockdown, from 23 to 31 March 2020, and were followed every week for up to roughly 16 weeks. Broader findings and caveats from the paper: Matching against VDJdb was skewed toward anti-spike CD8 responses, likely underestimated virus-specific expansions, and missed private and CD4 specificities.

This clonotype was detected only a few times. The target of this receptor is not known. No much larger clone is present one base from it, and per-base qualities are unavailable. The chain employs TRBV20-1 and TRBJ2-1; the D region may be TRBD1 or TRBD2, each matching 6 bases equally. The sample comprised whole blood. This clonotype was obtained from an adult who was a healthcare worker with PCR-confirmed SARS-CoV-2 infection or an uninfected control (not recorded which). The sequenced DNA is TGCAGTGCAACTAGGGGGGCGAATGAGCAGTTCTTC. Translated, it gives CSATRGANEQFF.